Ten or more counts support the clone carrying this T cell receptor (beta chain). This sample stems from a study of blood T cells in healthy people across ages. The CDR3 has 15 amino acids. Trimming took off 2 bases at V and 5 bases at J, with 13 bases between the two ends. CDR1 is MNHNY, CDR2 SVGAGI, per germline (reference sequence). Using a J-beta primer mix together with a sample-barcoded 5' primer, a second PCR was run for roughly 7 to 12 cycles. A single record per CDR3 protein comes from TCRdb applying MiXCR to the 5' RACE reads. The table lists approximately 960,000 distinct CDR3 sequences, about 29% of them singletons. Each donor's blood draw was roughly 9.8 milliliters of peripheral blood. Each sample used at least 6 million PBMCs. These same data were also listed under a study on T cells of mothers and their children.

The sequence was obtained from a middle-aged woman in good health. The rearrangement uses TRBV6-6 and TRBJ2-4; possible D gene TRBD1, 5 bases. Sequences were obtained from blood. CDR3 sequence reads: CASSYGADPQNIQYF. The CDR3, as DNA: TGTGCCAGCAGTTACGGGGCGGACCCCCAAAACATTCAGTACTTC.